A selection of T cell receptor beta chains follows, all from one sample in a study of identical twins. MiXCR, run by TCRdb on the 5' RACE reads, gives a single entry per CDR3 protein. The data hold around 570,000 distinct CDR3 sequences, with approximately 10% observed a single time. The same data also contributed to another study, on yellow fever vaccine responses in identical twins.

The sample was PBMCs. The origin of the receptors is a woman aged 18-29 years in good health. Both conserved end residues are part of each CDR3. Fields, in order: J gene, V gene, clone size, CDR3 length, D gene, CDR3 protein, CDR3 DNA. A D gene is named only where the DNA matches it firmly. Not every row has a clone size; where given, it reads once, few, many or a size class.

j_call: TRBJ1-5; v_call: TRBV10-3; clone_size: few; cdr3_length: 15; d_call: -; cdr3_aa: CAISEGQAGNQPQHF; cdr3_nt: TGTGCCATCAGTGAAGGGCAGGCTGGCAATCAGCCCCAGCATTTT
j_call: TRBJ2-5; v_call: TRBV18; clone_size: many; cdr3_length: 14; d_call: TRBD1; cdr3_aa: CASSPGQTKETQYF; cdr3_nt: TGTGCCAGCTCACCGGGACAGACCAAAGAGACCCAGTACTTC
j_call: TRBJ2-7; v_call: TRBV6-1; clone_size: -; cdr3_length: 15; d_call: -; cdr3_aa: CASNRAYRKGSEQYF; cdr3_nt: TGTGCCAGCAACCGGGCCTACCGTAAGGGTTCCGAGCAGTACTTC
j_call: TRBJ2-5; v_call: TRBV5-1; clone_size: many; cdr3_length: 16; d_call: -; cdr3_aa: CASSLVGGPLKETQYF; cdr3_nt: TGCGCCAGCAGCTTGGTTGGGGGGCCTTTGAAAGAGACCCAGTACTTC
j_call: TRBJ2-3; v_call: TRBV27; clone_size: -; cdr3_length: 17; d_call: TRBD2; cdr3_aa: CASSLKMHGGSTDTQYF; cdr3_nt: TGTGCCAGCAGTCTAAAGATGCACGGGGGGAGCACAGATACGCAGTATTTT
j_call: TRBJ2-1; v_call: TRBV3-1; clone_size: many; cdr3_length: 15; d_call: TRBD2; cdr3_aa: CASAAGGGSYNEQFF; cdr3_nt: TGTGCCAGCGCTGCGGGGGGAGGATCGTACAATGAGCAGTTCTTC
j_call: TRBJ2-7; v_call: TRBV19; clone_size: -; cdr3_length: 14; d_call: TRBD2; cdr3_aa: CASSPSGGVYEQYF; cdr3_nt: TGTGCCAGTAGTCCTAGCGGGGGGGTCTACGAGCAGTACTTC
j_call: TRBJ2-4; v_call: TRBV5-5; clone_size: many; cdr3_length: 18; d_call: TRBD2; cdr3_aa: CASSEVLAGAGAKNIQYF; cdr3_nt: TGTGCCAGCAGCGAGGTGCTAGCGGGTGCTGGTGCCAAAAACATTCAGTACTTC
j_call: TRBJ1-1; v_call: TRBV2; clone_size: many; cdr3_length: 15; d_call: -; cdr3_aa: CASNGATPLNTEAFF; cdr3_nt: TGTGCCAGCAATGGCGCCACACCTTTGAACACTGAAGCTTTCTTT
j_call: TRBJ1-4; v_call: TRBV7-9; clone_size: -; cdr3_length: 11; d_call: -; cdr3_aa: CASQVYEKLFF; cdr3_nt: TGTGCCAGCCAAGTTTATGAAAAACTGTTTTTT
j_call: TRBJ2-5; v_call: TRBV18; clone_size: -; cdr3_length: 14; d_call: -; cdr3_aa: CASSPLPRQETQYF; cdr3_nt: TGTGCCAGCTCACCACTTCCCAGACAAGAGACCCAGTACTTC
j_call: TRBJ2-5; v_call: TRBV4-2; clone_size: -; cdr3_length: 17; d_call: TRBD1; cdr3_aa: CASSPGRTGTFQETQYF; cdr3_nt: TGTGCCAGCAGCCCGGGGCGGACAGGGACATTCCAAGAGACCCAGTACTTC
j_call: TRBJ2-1; v_call: TRBV25-1; clone_size: -; cdr3_length: 19; d_call: TRBD2; cdr3_aa: CASSEEGWGLAGGDNEQFF; cdr3_nt: TGTGCCAGCAGTGAAGAGGGGTGGGGACTAGCGGGAGGAGACAATGAGCAGTTCTTC
j_call: TRBJ2-7; v_call: TRBV7-3; clone_size: few; cdr3_length: 14; d_call: -; cdr3_aa: CASSPAGGQYEQYF; cdr3_nt: TGTGCCAGCAGCCCCGCCGGGGGGCAATACGAGCAGTACTTC
j_call: TRBJ1-3; v_call: TRBV5-1; clone_size: many; cdr3_length: 13; d_call: -; cdr3_aa: CASSSGSGNTIYF; cdr3_nt: TGTGCCAGCAGTTCAGGTTCAGGAAACACCATATATTTT
j_call: TRBJ2-3; v_call: TRBV4-1; clone_size: few; cdr3_length: 16; d_call: -; cdr3_aa: CASSQGSAVRTDTQYF; cdr3_nt: TGCGCCAGCAGCCAAGGATCAGCGGTGCGCACAGATACGCAGTATTTT
j_call: TRBJ1-2; v_call: TRBV7-9; clone_size: many; cdr3_length: 14; d_call: -; cdr3_aa: CASSQSRENYGYTF; cdr3_nt: TGTGCCAGCAGCCAAAGCAGGGAAAACTATGGCTACACCTTC
j_call: TRBJ2-6; v_call: TRBV15; clone_size: many; cdr3_length: 15; d_call: -; cdr3_aa: CATSRGTTGANVLTF; cdr3_nt: TGTGCCACCAGCCGAGGGACGACTGGGGCCAACGTCCTGACTTTC
j_call: TRBJ1-5; v_call: TRBV12-3/TRBV12-4; clone_size: few; cdr3_length: 14; d_call: TRBD1; cdr3_aa: CASSSSDREQPQHF; cdr3_nt: TGTGCCAGCAGTTCATCGGACAGGGAACAGCCCCAGCATTTT
j_call: TRBJ2-7; v_call: TRBV6-2/TRBV6-3; clone_size: many; cdr3_length: 15; d_call: TRBD1; cdr3_aa: CASSIRDRVRNEQYF; cdr3_nt: TGTGCCAGCAGTATACGGGACAGGGTGCGCAACGAGCAGTACTTC
j_call: TRBJ2-5; v_call: TRBV7-8; clone_size: -; cdr3_length: 16; d_call: -; cdr3_aa: CASSLTGVQGWETQYF; cdr3_nt: TGTGCCAGCAGCCTCACTGGGGTACAGGGATGGGAGACCCAGTACTTC
j_call: TRBJ1-2; v_call: TRBV5-1; clone_size: many; cdr3_length: 15; d_call: -; cdr3_aa: CASSFNRGQGNGYTF; cdr3_nt: TGCGCCAGCAGCTTTAACCGGGGGCAGGGGAATGGCTACACCTTC
j_call: TRBJ2-5; v_call: TRBV20-1; clone_size: few; cdr3_length: 16; d_call: -; cdr3_aa: CSARDWSVQVKETQYF; cdr3_nt: TGCAGTGCTAGAGATTGGTCCGTCCAGGTTAAAGAGACCCAGTACTTC
j_call: TRBJ2-5; v_call: TRBV7-8; clone_size: few; cdr3_length: 14; d_call: TRBD1; cdr3_aa: CASRRQGRFGTQYF; cdr3_nt: TGTGCCAGCAGACGACAGGGCCGTTTCGGGACCCAGTACTTC
j_call: TRBJ1-2; v_call: TRBV12-3/TRBV12-4; clone_size: -; cdr3_length: 14; d_call: -; cdr3_aa: CASSFRWENNGYTF; cdr3_nt: TGTGCCAGCAGTTTTCGGTGGGAGAATAATGGCTACACCTTC
j_call: TRBJ2-3; v_call: TRBV24-1; clone_size: few; cdr3_length: 16; d_call: -; cdr3_aa: CATSDLSSGHTDTQYF; cdr3_nt: TGTGCCACCAGTGATTTATCGAGCGGCCACACAGATACGCAGTATTTT